The TCR beta chain described here comes from a study of technical replicates of blood from a few donors. Libraries were prepared by immunoSEQ multiplex PCR; TCRdb keeps only in-frame clonotypes and omits some of them. The repertoire consists of 75,000 to 95,000 clones, with approximately 94% occurring once and the leading ten covering 0.2% to 0.3%. The ends were cut back, 3 bases at V and 4 bases at J, with 13 bases in the middle. Germline V gene sequence: CDR1 SNHLY, CDR2 FYNNEI. CDR3 length equals 15 residues. V gene TRBV2 combines with J gene TRBJ1-5, with D possibly being TRBD1 (5 bases). This clonotype was sampled from a human donor in good health. The sequenced material came from T cells isolated from PBMCs. The CDR3 reads CASSDLGGTNQPQHF. The CDR3 bases are TGTGCCAGCAGTGATCTCGGGGGAACGAATCAGCCCCAGCATTTT. The complete variable domain, with remaining parts taken from reference TRBV2 and TRBJ1-5, reads EPEVTQTPSHQVTQMGQEVILRCVPISNHLYFYWYRQILGQKVEFLVSFYNNEISEKSEIFDDQFSVERPDGSNFTLKIRSTKLEDSAMYFCASSDLGGTNQPQHFGDGTRLSIL.